The 20 T cell receptor beta chains presented below share a single source sample, sequenced in a study of beta chain features in type 1 diabetes. All of the isolated RNA was reverse transcribed, so expressed TCRB transcripts were sequenced. TCRdb's copy holds only in-frame clones and misses some; the assay was immunoSEQ multiplex PCR. The sample contains a few hundred thousand clones, about 10% of which appear only once. Sequencing input: naive CD4+ T cells from blood. The source is a woman aged 30 to 39 in good health.

V is TRBV27 and J is TRBJ2-7; tentatively, D is TRBD1 (5 bases). V was pared by 5 bases and J by 0 bases, with 11 bases between. Germline V gives CDR1 MNHEY, CDR2 SMNVEV (reference sequence). CDR3 length equals 14 residues. This CDR3 reads CASSGQRDSYEQYF. The CDR3 nucleotides read TGTGCCAGCAGTGGACAACGAGACTCCTACGAGCAGTACTTC.

V gene TRBV6-5 combines with J gene TRBJ1-2; TRBD1 is a possible D gene (6 bases). This CDR3 has 12 residues. Germline CDR1 reads MNHEY; CDR2 reads SVGAGI. Between the trimmed V and J ends, which lost 6 bases and 6 bases, there was a span of 11 bases. The CDR3 reads CASRQGEDGYTF. Here the CDR3 DNA reads TGTGCCAGCAGACAGGGTGAGGATGGCTACACCTTC.

The chain uses TRBV5-4 and TRBJ1-2, with 9 bases aligning to TRBD1. CDR1 is SGHNT and CDR2 is YYREEE in the germline V gene (reference sequence). This CDR3 has 15 amino acids. The V gene end was trimmed by 1 base and the J gene end by 4 bases; junction bases not matched to a gene: 5. CDR3 coding DNA: TGTGCCAGCAGCTTGATCACAGGGGGCGCCTATGGCTACACCTTC. The encoded protein is CASSLITGGAYGYTF. The full variable domain, in which reference TRBV5-4 and TRBJ1-2 provide the parts outside the CDR3, is ETGVTQSPTHLIKTRGQQVTLRCSSQSGHNTVSWYQQALGQGPQFIFQYYREEENGRGNFPPRFSGLQFPNYSSELNVNALELDDSALYLCASSLITGGAYGYTFGSGTRLTVV.

A few counts support this clone. The chain is built from TRBV7-9 and TRBJ2-1, with TRBD2 as a possible D gene (5 bases). V lost 1 base, J lost 3 bases, and 13 bases lay in between. The germline gives CDR1 SEHNR, CDR2 FQNEAQ (reference sequence). The length of the CDR3 is 16 residues. The CDR3 protein is CASSLVGGSVYNEQFF. DNA for the CDR3: TGTGCCAGCAGCTTAGTTGGAGGTAGCGTCTACAATGAGCAGTTCTTC.

This clone was seen only a few times. The chain recombines TRBV7-9 with TRBJ2-7; 7 nucleotides line up with TRBD2. The CDR3 covers 14 residues. The V gene end was trimmed by 4 bases and the J gene end by 2 bases; junction bases not matched to a gene: 5. CDR1 is SEHNR, CDR2 FQNEAQ, per germline (reference sequence). DNA for the CDR3: TGTGCCAGCAGCTGGAGCGGGGCCCCCTACGAGCAGTACTTC. It translates to CASSWSGAPYEQYF. The full variable domain, completed using reference TRBV7-9 and TRBJ2-7, is DTGVSQNPRHKITKRGQNVTFRCDPISEHNRLYWYRQTLGQGPEFLTYFQNEAQLEKSRLLSDRFSAERPKGSFSTLEIQRTEQGDSAMYLCASSWSGAPYEQYFGPGTRLTVT.

The chain uses TRBV19 and TRBJ1-5, with TRBD1 identical over 9 bases. This CDR3 is built from 15 residues. Unmatched junction bases numbered 9, after V lost 6 bases and J lost 6 bases. CDR1 is LNHDA, CDR2 SQIVND, per germline (reference sequence). The chain's CDR3 is CASSPQGQGFQPQHF. In DNA, the CDR3 is TGTGCCAGTAGCCCCCAGGGACAGGGATTTCAGCCCCAGCATTTT.

This chain joins TRBV7-9 and TRBJ2-7, with 8 bases that match TRBD1. The CDR3 covers 13 residues. CDR1 and CDR2 (germline): SEHNR, FQNEAQ (reference sequence). V lost 5 bases to trimming and J lost 5 bases; unmatched junction nucleotides: 5. Written as DNA, the CDR3 is TGTGCCAGCAGCCCCCGGACAGGGAACGAGCAGTACTTC. Translating it yields CASSPRTGNEQYF.

The chain joins TRBV7-3 to TRBJ2-5, with TRBD1 matching over 8 bases. CDR3 length equals 14 residues. Germline CDR1 is SGHTA and CDR2 is FQGTGA. The V segment lost 5 bases and the J segment 2 bases; nucleotides outside the gene matches: 4. CDR3 region: CASSQQGAQETQYF. Written as DNA, the CDR3 is TGTGCCAGCAGCCAGCAGGGGGCTCAAGAGACCCAGTACTTC.

A few counts support this clone. The chain joins TRBV18 to TRBJ2-5; the match to TRBD1 covers 8 bases. The CDR3 spans 13 residues. V shed 2 bases, J shed 6 bases, and the junction held 2 bases outside the gene matches. Germline CDR1 reads KGHSH; CDR2 reads LQKENI. CDR3 sequence (DNA): TGTGCCAGCTCACCAGGGACAGGCCAGACCCAGTACTTC. It yields the protein CASSPGTGQTQYF.

The table lists this clone with a few counts. The chain carries TRBV7-2 and TRBJ2-3; TRBD1 agrees at 7 bases. The CDR3 totals 17 residues. J gave up 0 bases and V 3 bases, and 9 bases lay outside the gene matches. Germline V gene data show CDR1 as SGHTA and CDR2 as FQGNSA. The CDR3 DNA reads as TGTGCCAGCAGCTTGGTAGGGCGGACAGGAAGCACAGATACGCAGTATTTT. Translation gives CASSLVGRTGSTDTQYF.

In its sample, this clone was seen a few times. The V call is TRBV29-1, the J call TRBJ1-1, with a tentative D call TRBD1 (5 bases). V lost 8 bases, J lost 2 bases, and 9 bases lay in between. The germline CDR1 and CDR2 sequences are SQVTM and ANQGSEA. The length of the CDR3 is 11 residues. CDR3 DNA: TGCAGCCTCGACAGTAACACTGAAGCTTTCTTT. This sequence encodes CSLDSNTEAFF.

This clone appeared a few times. This rearrangement joins TRBV4-3 to TRBJ2-3, with TRBD2 matching 11 bases. Germline assignment: CDR1 LGHNA and CDR2 YSLEER. The CDR3 sequence is 18 residues long. Trimming at V came to 1 base and at J to 6 bases, leaving 12 bases not matched to a gene. Written as DNA, the CDR3 is TGCGCCAGCAGCCAAGGGTTAATCGGGTCTAGCGGGAGGGATACGCAGTATTTT. Its translation is CASSQGLIGSSGRDTQYF.

The rearrangement joins TRBV5-1 to TRBJ2-5; perhaps TRBD2 as D (6 bases). There are 14 residues in the CDR3. Germline assignment: CDR1 SGHRS and CDR2 YFSETQ. V was pared by 1 base and J by 1 base, with 8 bases between. CDR3 sequence: CASSLMTSQETQYF. The CDR3 DNA reads as TGCGCCAGCAGCTTGATGACTAGCCAAGAGACCCAGTACTTC.

V usage is TRBV30 and J usage is TRBJ1-5; 7 nucleotides match TRBD1. CDR1 is GTSNPN, CDR2 SVGIG, per germline (reference sequence). J gave up 7 bases and V 2 bases, and 5 bases lay outside the gene matches. This CDR3 is 13 amino acids long. The CDR3 bases are TGTGCCTGGAGTCAGGGGGTGGGGCAGCCCCAGCATTTT. It is translated as CAWSQGVGQPQHF. The full variable domain, rest sourced from reference TRBV30 and TRBJ1-5, is SQTIHQWPATLVQPVGSPLSLECTVEGTSNPNLYWYRQAAGRGLQLLFYSVGIGQISSEVPQNLSASRPQDRQFILSSKKLLLSDSGFYLCAWSQGVGQPQHFGDGTRLSIL.

This clone was picked up a small number of times. Additional DNA sequences in this sample encode the identical CDR3. The rearrangement uses TRBV29-1 and TRBJ2-7; the match to TRBD1 covers 7 bases. Germline loops: CDR1 SQVTM, CDR2 ANQGSEA. The CDR3 sequence is 13 residues long. The J segment lost 2 bases and the V segment lost 4 bases, leaving 5 bases of the junction unmatched. Here the CDR3 reads CSVAGTVTYEQYF. The CDR3 DNA is TGCAGCGTTGCCGGGACAGTAACCTACGAGCAGTACTTC.

The chain carries TRBV14 and TRBJ2-7; 7 bases line up with TRBD1. After removal of 1 base from V and 3 bases from J, the junction contained 6 bases not matched to a gene. This CDR3 region has 15 residues. In germline, CDR1 is SGHDN, CDR2 FVKESK. The CDR3 region is CASSQGRGFLYEQYF. The CDR3 DNA follows: TGTGCCAGCAGCCAAGGCAGGGGGTTCCTCTACGAGCAGTACTTC.

The V gene is TRBV6-1, the J gene TRBJ1-5; D call uncertain. The ends were cut back, 2 bases at V and 7 bases at J, with 18 bases in the middle. Germline loops: CDR1 MNHNS, CDR2 SASEGT. This CDR3 is built from 16 residues. CDR3 sequence (DNA): TGTGCCAGCAGTGAATTGGTGGGTTACCCGGGACAGCCCCAGCATTTT. Its protein product is CASSELVGYPGQPQHF.

The chain combines TRBV5-6 with TRBJ2-1, with 7 bases lining up with TRBD2. V lost 2 bases and J lost 1; bases outside the gene matches: 3. Germline CDR1 reads SGHDT; CDR2 reads YYEEEE. The CDR3 consists of 15 residues. The CDR3 loop is CASSFGGGSYNEQFF. Written as DNA, the CDR3 is TGTGCCAGCAGCTTTGGGGGGGGTTCCTACAATGAGCAGTTCTTC.

The V and J genes are TRBV28 and TRBJ2-7; D perhaps matches TRBD1 (6 bases). The CDR3 has 12 residues. V dropped 6 bases and J dropped 5 bases, with 11 bases sitting between them. Germline-derived CDR1 and CDR2 are MDHEN and SYDVKM. CDR3: CASRSQGNEQYF. As DNA, the CDR3 is TGTGCCAGCAGATCCCAGGGGAACGAGCAGTACTTC.

This rearrangement joins TRBV11-2 to TRBJ2-1; 8 bases are a match to TRBD2. Per the germline V gene, CDR1 is SGHAT and CDR2 is FQNNGV. The CDR3 has 16 amino acids. The V and J ends lost 5 bases and 9 bases, in that order; junction bases with no gene match: 15. CDR3 region: CASSTLREGINGEQFF. DNA for the CDR3: TGTGCCAGCAGCACGCTACGGGAGGGCATAAATGGTGAGCAGTTCTTC.